This T cell receptor beta chain was retrieved from a study of CD8 T cells in Susac syndrome. Random hexamers served to reverse transcribe roughly 0.5 to 1 ug RNA. TCRdb called the immunoSEQ multiplex PCR reads again in MiXCR, with one record for every CDR3 protein. The sample records about 170,000 distinct CDR3 sequences, approximately 95% being singletons. The CDR3 length is 17 residues. The trim removed 7 bases at V and 0 bases at J, leaving 13 bases unmatched. Germline values: CDR1 MNHEY, CDR2 SMNVEV (reference sequence). The chain uses TRBV27 and TRBJ2-7; 9 nucleotides line up with TRBD2. The material sequenced was CD4+ T cells from PBMCs. The sequence was obtained from a human donor with multiple sclerosis. Written as DNA, the CDR3 is TGTGCCAGCACGCCCCCGGGACTAGCTCTAATCTCCTACGAGCAGTACTTC. This sequence encodes CASTPPGLALISYEQYF.